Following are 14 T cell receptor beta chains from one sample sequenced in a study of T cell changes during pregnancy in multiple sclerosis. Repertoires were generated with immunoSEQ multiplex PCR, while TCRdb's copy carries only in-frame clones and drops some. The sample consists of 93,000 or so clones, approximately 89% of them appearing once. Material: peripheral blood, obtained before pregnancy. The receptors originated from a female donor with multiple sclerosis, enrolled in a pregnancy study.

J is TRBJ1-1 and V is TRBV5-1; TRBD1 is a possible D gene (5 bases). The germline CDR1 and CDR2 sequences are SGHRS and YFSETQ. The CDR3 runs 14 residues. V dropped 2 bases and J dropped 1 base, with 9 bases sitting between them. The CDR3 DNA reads TGCGCCAGCAGCTTTGCGGGGGGGAACACTGAAGCTTTCTTT. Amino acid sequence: CASSFAGGNTEAFF. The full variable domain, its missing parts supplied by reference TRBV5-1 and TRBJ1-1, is KAGVTQTPRYLIKTRGQQVTLSCSPISGHRSVSWYQQTPGQGLQFLFEYFSETQRNKGNFPGRFSGRQFSNSRSEMNVSTLELGDSALYLCASSFAGGNTEAFFGQGTRLTVV.

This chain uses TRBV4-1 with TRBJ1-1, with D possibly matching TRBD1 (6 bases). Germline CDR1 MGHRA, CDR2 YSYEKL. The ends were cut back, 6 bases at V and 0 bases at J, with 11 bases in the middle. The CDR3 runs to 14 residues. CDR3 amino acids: CASSPDSLNTEAFF. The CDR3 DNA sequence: TGCGCCAGCAGTCCGGACAGCCTGAACACTGAAGCTTTCTTT.

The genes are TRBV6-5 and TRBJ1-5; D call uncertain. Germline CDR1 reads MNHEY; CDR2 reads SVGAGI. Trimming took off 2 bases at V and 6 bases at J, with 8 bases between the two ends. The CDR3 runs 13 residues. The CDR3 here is CASSYGGSQPQHF. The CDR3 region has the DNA TGTGCCAGCAGTTACGGTGGGAGTCAGCCCCAGCATTTT.

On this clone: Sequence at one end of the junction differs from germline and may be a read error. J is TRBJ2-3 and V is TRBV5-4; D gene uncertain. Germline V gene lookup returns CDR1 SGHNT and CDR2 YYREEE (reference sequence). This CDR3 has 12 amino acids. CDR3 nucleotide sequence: TGTGCCAGCCGCGGCGGCGGTCTTCACTCCTCTTTT. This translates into CASRGGGLHSSF.

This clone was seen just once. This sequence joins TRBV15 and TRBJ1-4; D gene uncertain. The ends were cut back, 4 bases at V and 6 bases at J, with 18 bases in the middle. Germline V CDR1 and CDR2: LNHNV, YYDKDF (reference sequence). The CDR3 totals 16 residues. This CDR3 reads CATSTLRAEPDEKLFF. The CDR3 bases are TGTGCCACCAGCACTCTGAGGGCGGAGCCTGATGAAAAACTGTTTTTT.

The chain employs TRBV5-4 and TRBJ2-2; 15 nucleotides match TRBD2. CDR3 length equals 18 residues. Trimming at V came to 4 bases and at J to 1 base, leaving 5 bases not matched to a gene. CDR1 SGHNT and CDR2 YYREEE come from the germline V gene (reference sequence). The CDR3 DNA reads TGTGCCAGCAGCCCGCCGGGACTAGCGGGAGGGAACACCGGGGAGCTGTTTTTT. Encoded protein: CASSPPGLAGGNTGELFF.

CDR3 region: CASSSGQGKPPNEKLFF. The CDR3 region has the DNA TGTGCCAGCAGCTCCGGACAGGGCAAGCCCCCTAATGAAAAACTGTTTTTT. V usage is TRBV7-6 and J usage is TRBJ1-4; 8 nucleotides line up with TRBD1. J was trimmed by 3 bases and V by 4 bases; bases with no gene match: 10. CDR3 size: 17 residues. CDR1 and CDR2 from the germline V gene are SGHVS and FNYEAQ.

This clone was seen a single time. CDR3 sequence: CASSLVPSRGTSTYEQYF. CDR3 DNA: TGTGCCAGCAGCTTAGTCCCTAGTAGAGGCACTTCAACCTACGAGCAGTACTTC. The chain is built from TRBV7-6 and TRBJ2-7; D remains unclear. The V gene lost 1 base and the J gene lost 2 bases, with 21 bases spanning the gap. CDR1 and CDR2 (germline): SGHVS, FNYEAQ. The CDR3 spans 18 residues.

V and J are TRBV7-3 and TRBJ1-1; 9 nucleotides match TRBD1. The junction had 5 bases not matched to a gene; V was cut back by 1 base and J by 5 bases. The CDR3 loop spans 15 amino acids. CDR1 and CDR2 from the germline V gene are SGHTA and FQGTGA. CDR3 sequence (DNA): TGTGCCAGCAGCTTAAGACAGGGGGGGAGGACTGAAGCTTTCTTT. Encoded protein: CASSLRQGGRTEAFF. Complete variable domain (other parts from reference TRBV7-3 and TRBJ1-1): GAGVSQTPSNKVTEKGKYVELRCDPISGHTALYWYRQSLGQGPEFLIYFQGTGAADDSGLPNDRFFAVRPEGSVSTLKIQRTERGDSAVYLCASSLRQGGRTEAFFGQGTRLTVV.

The CDR3: CASSEDNVQGKLFF. The CDR3, as DNA: TGTGCCAGCAGTGAAGACAACGTCCAGGGAAAACTGTTTTTT. The V and J genes are TRBV6-1 and TRBJ1-4; tentative D call: TRBD1 (5 bases). This CDR3 has 14 residues. CDR1 is MNHNS and CDR2 is SASEGT in the germline V gene. Trimming cost V 1 base and J 10 bases, with 13 bases left between them.

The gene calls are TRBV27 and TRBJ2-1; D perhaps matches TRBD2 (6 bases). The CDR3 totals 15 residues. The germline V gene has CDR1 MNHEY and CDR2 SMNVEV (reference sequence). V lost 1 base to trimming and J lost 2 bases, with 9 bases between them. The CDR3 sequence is CASSLYSGPYNEQFF. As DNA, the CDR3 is TGTGCCAGCAGTTTATATAGCGGTCCCTACAATGAGCAGTTCTTC.

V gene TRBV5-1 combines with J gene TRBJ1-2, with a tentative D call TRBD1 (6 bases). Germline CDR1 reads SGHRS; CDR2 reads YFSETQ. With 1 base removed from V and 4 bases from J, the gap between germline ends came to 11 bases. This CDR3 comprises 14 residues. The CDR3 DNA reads TGCGCCAGCAGCTTGAATCAGGGGCCCTATGGCTACACCTTC. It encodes CASSLNQGPYGYTF.

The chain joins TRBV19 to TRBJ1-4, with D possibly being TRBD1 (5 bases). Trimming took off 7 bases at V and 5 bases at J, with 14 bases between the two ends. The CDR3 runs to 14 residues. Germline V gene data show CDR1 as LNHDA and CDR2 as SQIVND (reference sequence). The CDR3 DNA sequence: TGTGCCAGTACACAAGTGGGGGGAAATGAAAAACTGTTTTTT. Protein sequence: CASTQVGGNEKLFF.

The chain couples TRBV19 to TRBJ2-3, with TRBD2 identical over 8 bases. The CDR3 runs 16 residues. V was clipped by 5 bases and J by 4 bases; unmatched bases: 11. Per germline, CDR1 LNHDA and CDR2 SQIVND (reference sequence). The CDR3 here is CASSGPGGAGSDTQYF. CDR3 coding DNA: TGTGCCAGTAGTGGGCCCGGGGGGGCCGGCTCAGATACGCAGTATTTT.